This TCR beta chain was identified in a study of shared clonotypes between healthy human individuals. CD45RO-negative cells were positively selected for CCR7, leaving out terminally differentiated effector memory CD45RA+ cells. Repertoires were generated with immunoSEQ multiplex PCR, while TCRdb's copy carries only in-frame clones and drops some. The sample yields nearly 2 million clones, approximately 94% seen once. CDR3 size: 13 residues. Germline V gives CDR1 SGHKS, CDR2 YYEKEE (reference sequence). The V gene end was trimmed by 4 bases and the J gene end by 7 bases; junction bases not matched to a gene: 7.

Sequencing used naive CD8+ T cells sorted from blood. This sequence originates from a man between 18 and 35 years old in good health. The chain uses TRBV5-5 and TRBJ2-7, with 8 bases fitting TRBD1. The CDR3 DNA is TGTGCCAGCAGCCCCGGACAGGGATCAGAGCAGTACTTC. Encoded protein: CASSPGQGSEQYF.